These 11 T cell receptor beta chains were sequenced from one sample in a study of blood T cell repertoires in COVID-19. Sequencing used immunoSEQ multiplex PCR; TCRdb keeps in-frame clones, though not all of them. The table includes about 140,000 clones, approximately 80% detected once. Sequenced sample: peripheral blood. These receptors were taken from a man over 45 with acute or convalescent COVID-19.

The V and J genes are TRBV2 and TRBJ2-3; possibly TRBD2 for D (7 bases). Germline lookup yields CDR1 SNHLY and CDR2 FYNNEI. The CDR3 extends over 14 amino acids. Trimming stripped 8 bases from V and 0 bases from J, with 12 bases between. The CDR3 coding sequence is TGTGCCAGCGCGGGGGCGATGAGCACAGATACGCAGTATTTT. The encoded protein is CASAGAMSTDTQYF.

The V gene is TRBV11-2, the J gene TRBJ1-1; possibly TRBD1 for D (6 bases). Germline CDR1 reads SGHAT; CDR2 reads FQNNGV. This CDR3 region has 17 residues. The V and J ends lost 1 base and 7 bases respectively, with 22 bases between them. CDR3 sequence (DNA): TGTGCCAGCAGCTTAGTCTTCGGATTCCAGGGGCGGAATGAAGCTTTCTTT. Residues: CASSLVFGFQGRNEAFF.

V is TRBV19 and J is TRBJ2-3, with TRBD1 as a possible D gene (6 bases). V was trimmed by 2 bases and J by 5 bases, leaving 8 bases between them. This CDR3 comprises 13 residues. Germline values: CDR1 LNHDA, CDR2 SQIVND (reference sequence). The CDR3: CASSIPGVDTQYF. Here the CDR3 DNA reads TGTGCCAGTAGTATACCAGGGGTAGATACGCAGTATTTT.

The rearrangement links TRBV19 to TRBJ1-4; D uncertain. Germline V gives CDR1 LNHDA, CDR2 SQIVND (reference sequence). V was trimmed by 3 bases and J by 7 bases, leaving 12 bases between them. This CDR3 spans 14 amino acids. In DNA, the CDR3 is TGTGCCAGTAGTATTATGGCAGGTCGTGAAAAACTGTTTTTT. This codes for CASSIMAGREKLFF.

A few counts support this clone. The CDR3 DNA follows: TGTGCCTGGAGTCCGGACAGGGGGCAGTGGGGCACTGAAGCTTTCTTT. Translated: CAWSPDRGQWGTEAFF. The chain couples TRBV30 to TRBJ1-1; TRBD1 matches 11 bases. Germline trimming cut 2 bases from V and 4 bases from J; bases unmatched to any gene: 9. This CDR3 comprises 16 residues. Looked up from germline, CDR1 is GTSNPN and CDR2 is SVGIG (reference sequence).

This clone was picked up a small number of times. The chain joins TRBV6-5 to TRBJ2-5; TRBD2 matches at 9 bases. The CDR3 is made up of 15 amino acids. Germline CDR1 MNHEY, CDR2 SVGAGI. With V trimmed by 0 bases and J by 4 bases, 3 bases remained unmatched. CDR3 in DNA: TGTGCCAGCAGTTACTCGGCTAGCGGGGCAGAGACCCAGTACTTC. Its protein product is CASSYSASGAETQYF.

The chain couples TRBV4-1 to TRBJ2-1; weak D call: TRBD1 (5 bases). Trimming took 1 base from V and 5 from J, leaving 9 bases between them. The germline gives CDR1 MGHRA, CDR2 YSYEKL. The CDR3 is made up of 14 amino acids. The CDR3 loop is CASSQAKGHNEQFF. The DNA of the CDR3 is TGCGCCAGCAGCCAAGCTAAGGGGCACAATGAGCAGTTCTTC.

This CDR3 reads CASSPTGYEQYF. In DNA form, the CDR3 reads TGTGCCAGTAGCCCGACAGGGTACGAGCAGTACTTC. This chain links TRBV19 with TRBJ2-7; 7 bases agree with TRBD1. This CDR3 region has 12 residues. Germline V gene lookup returns CDR1 LNHDA and CDR2 SQIVND (reference sequence). V was clipped by 6 bases and J by 4 bases; unmatched bases: 3.

The J gene is TRBJ2-6, the V gene TRBV5-1, with TRBD1 matching over 7 bases. From germline, CDR1 is SGHRS and CDR2 YFSETQ. The CDR3 sequence is 15 residues long. V lost 4 bases, J lost 2 bases, and 3 bases stayed unmatched. The CDR3 here is CASSATGAGANVLTF. The CDR3 DNA reads TGCGCCAGCAGCGCCACAGGGGCTGGGGCCAACGTCCTGACTTTC.

This clone was counted once. V is TRBV30 and J is TRBJ1-3; 7 positions match TRBD1. There are 20 residues in the CDR3. CDR1 and CDR2 (germline): GTSNPN, SVGIG (reference sequence). With V trimmed by 0 bases and J by 0 bases, 17 bases remained unmatched. In DNA, the CDR3 is TGTGCCTGGAGTGTTGAACGAATTCCGGGACAGTCGAACTCTGGAAACACCATATATTTT. Protein: CAWSVERIPGQSNSGNTIYF.

The CDR3 loop reads CAISRGNQETQYF. CDR3 nucleotides: TGTGCCATTTCAAGGGGTAATCAAGAGACCCAGTACTTC. The chain joins TRBV12-3 or TRBV12-4 to TRBJ2-5, with D perhaps matching TRBD1 (5 bases). There are 13 residues in the CDR3. The V gene lost 10 bases and the J gene lost 2 bases, with 14 bases spanning the gap.